The 9 T cell receptor beta chains below were found in one sample sequenced in a study of CD8 T cells in ankylosing spondylitis. TCRdb independently ran MiXCR on the 5' RACE reads; one entry per CDR3 protein. The table lists a few hundred thousand distinct CDR3 sequences, 20% to 30% of them singletons. Sequencing was carried out using blood, either unsorted or a sorted T cell fraction (not recorded which). The receptors come from a male donor with ankylosing spondylitis or in good health (not recorded which).

The V call is TRBV2, the J call TRBJ1-2; D gene unclear. CDR1 is SNHLY, CDR2 FYNNEI, per germline. Trimming shortened V by 2 bases and J by 1 base, and 5 bases separated the two germline ends. The CDR3 runs 13 residues. CDR3 residues: CASSEYNNYGYTF. CDR3 coding DNA: TGTGCCAGCAGTGAATACAATAACTATGGCTACACCTTC.

The sample holds many counts of this clonotype. The V and J genes are TRBV6-1 and TRBJ2-3; unclear D gene. The CDR3 runs 16 residues. V was pared by 6 bases and J by 0 bases, with 16 bases between. In germline, CDR1 is MNHNS, CDR2 SASEGT. CDR3 region: CASSQSSDPSTDTQYF. CDR3 coding DNA: TGTGCCAGCAGCCAAAGCTCCGACCCTAGCACAGATACGCAGTATTTT.

A few counts support this clonotype. This chain joins TRBV28 and TRBJ2-2; D is possibly TRBD1 (8 bases). CDR1 and CDR2 (germline): MDHEN, SYDVKM. V lost 6 bases and J 5 bases, leaving 22 bases between the germline ends. The CDR3 runs to 17 residues. CDR3 protein: CASRIGQGGKGTGELFF. The CDR3 DNA reads TGTGCCAGCAGGATCGGACAGGGAGGGAAGGGAACCGGGGAGCTGTTTTTT.

This clonotype was recorded at least ten times. The rearrangement joins TRBV29-1 to TRBJ1-1; D unclear. This CDR3 has 13 amino acids. Germline V gene lookup returns CDR1 SQVTM and CDR2 ANQGSEA. Trimming left V 4 bases short and J 0 bases short, with 9 bases between. The chain's CDR3 is CSVGLRLNTEAFF. The CDR3 nucleotides are TGCAGCGTTGGGCTTCGACTGAACACTGAAGCTTTCTTT. Full variable domain (missing parts from reference TRBV29-1 and TRBJ1-1): SAVISQKPSRDICQRGTSLTIQCQVDSQVTMMFWYRQQPGQSLTLIATANQGSEATYESGFVIDKFPISRPNLTFSTLTVSNMSPEDSSIYLCSVGLRLNTEAFFGQGTRLTVV.

The sample holds a few counts of this clonotype. The rearrangement links TRBV12-3 or TRBV12-4 to TRBJ2-7; maybe TRBD1 (7 bases). The CDR3 has 16 amino acids. V was shortened by 6 bases and J by 0 bases, with 18 bases between the two germline ends. CDR3 region: CASRLARQGYSYEQYF. The DNA for the CDR3 is TGTGCCAGCAGACTAGCTCGACAGGGATACTCCTACGAGCAGTACTTC.

The sample holds many counts of this clonotype. The V and J genes are TRBV5-1 and TRBJ1-5; the match to TRBD1 covers 9 bases. The V gene's germline CDR1 is SGHRS and CDR2 YFSETQ. CDR3 size: 14 residues. V was pared by 5 bases and J by 4 bases, with 4 bases of the junction left unmatched. CDR3 DNA: TGCGCCAGCAGACTAGACAGGGGGAATCAGCCCCAGCATTTT. Translating gives CASRLDRGNQPQHF. The full variable domain, rest sourced from reference TRBV5-1 and TRBJ1-5, is KAGVTQTPRYLIKTRGQQVTLSCSPISGHRSVSWYQQTPGQGLQFLFEYFSETQRNKGNFPGRFSGRQFSNSRSEMNVSTLELGDSALYLCASRLDRGNQPQHFGDGTRLSIL.

Ten or more counts support this clonotype. This chain links TRBV11-3 with TRBJ2-3; D gene unclear. The germline V gene encodes CDR1 SGHNT and CDR2 YENEEA. Trimming shortened V by 4 bases and J by 2 bases, and 10 bases separated the two germline ends. The CDR3 has 14 amino acids. The CDR3 loop is CASSYTGNTDTQYF. As DNA, the CDR3 is TGTGCCAGCAGCTATACGGGTAACACAGATACGCAGTATTTT.

This clonotype was seen more than once but under ten times. CDR3 DNA sequence: TGCAGTGCTCCTCCGGACAGAGATCATCAGCCCCAGCATTTT. It encodes CSAPPDRDHQPQHF. The chain is built from TRBV20-1 and TRBJ1-5; the D gene is possibly TRBD1 (6 bases). Germline V gene lookup returns CDR1 DFQATT and CDR2 SNEGSKA (reference sequence). The germline V and J ends were trimmed by 5 bases and 5 bases, with 16 bases remaining between them. The CDR3 totals 14 residues.

CDR3 protein: CASSRRARGLGAGAKNIQYF. The CDR3, as DNA: TGTGCCAGCAGTCGCCGGGCGAGGGGACTAGGGGCTGGGGCCAAAAACATTCAGTACTTC. The chain carries TRBV12-3 or TRBV12-4 and TRBJ2-4; TRBD2 matches at 8 bases. The V and J ends lost 5 bases and 1 base, in that order; junction bases with no gene match: 19. The CDR3 length is 20 residues.